Below, 14 T cell receptor beta chains from the same sample are listed, as sequenced in a study of blood T cell repertoires in COVID-19. Generated by immunoSEQ multiplex PCR, the TCRdb table keeps only in-frame clones and is missing some. The repertoire has over 200,000 clones, around 84% of them found once; the top ten carry 15% to 20%. Sample: peripheral blood. Receptor source: a woman older than 75 with active or convalescent COVID-19.

V usage is TRBV3-1 (or the pseudogene TRBV3-2) and J usage is TRBJ2-1; 7 nucleotides agree with TRBD2. The CDR3 is 15 amino acids. Per the germline V gene, CDR1 is LGHDT and CDR2 is YNNKEL (reference sequence). J gave up 8 bases and V 0 bases, and 7 bases lay outside the gene matches. CDR3 sequence (DNA): TGTGCCAGCAGCCAAGAGGGCGGGAGCTGGGATGAGCAGTTCTTC. Translating gives CASSQEGGSWDEQFF.

The chain couples TRBV27 to TRBJ2-3, with a weak D call TRBD1 (6 bases). Germline V gives CDR1 MNHEY, CDR2 SMNVEV (reference sequence). The length of the CDR3 is 15 residues. The V and J ends lost 3 bases and 1 base respectively, with 11 bases between them. This chain's CDR3 is CASSLPTGGTDTQYF. CDR3 coding DNA: TGTGCCAGCAGTTTGCCGACAGGCGGCACAGATACGCAGTATTTT.

V and J are TRBV5-4 and TRBJ2-7; 7 nucleotides line up with TRBD1. Trimming cost V 4 bases and J 0 bases; bases outside gene matches: 7. Germline CDR1 reads SGHNT; CDR2 reads YYREEE (reference sequence). The CDR3 has 15 residues. In DNA form, the CDR3 reads TGTGCCAGCAGCATGCCCACAGGGGACTCCTACGAGCAGTACTTC. Amino acid sequence: CASSMPTGDSYEQYF.

This clone has just one count. V and J are TRBV7-2 and TRBJ2-1, with 8 bases lining up with TRBD1. The CDR3 is 15 amino acids. V lost 6 bases, J lost 1 base, and 5 bases stayed unmatched. From germline, CDR1 is SGHTA and CDR2 FQGNSA. CDR3 DNA sequence: TGTGCCAGCAGTTTACAGGGGGTGTCCTACAATGAGCAGTTCTTC. As protein: CASSLQGVSYNEQFF.

This chain joins TRBV12-1 and TRBJ1-5; the D segment call TRBD1 is taken from the table without a DNA check. TRBV12-1 counts as a pseudogene. The CDR3 spans 17 residues. CDR3 DNA sequence: TGTGCCAGCAGCCTCGGACAGGCGCTGGTAAGCAATCAGCCCCAGCATTTT. Its protein is CASSLGQALVSNQPQHF.

The chain is built from TRBV5-1 and TRBJ1-1; 7 bases line up with TRBD1. This CDR3 comprises 14 residues. V lost 7 bases, J lost 1 base, and 7 bases stayed unmatched. Per germline, CDR1 SGHRS and CDR2 YFSETQ. The CDR3 reads CASAKGASNTEAFF. The CDR3 coding sequence is TGCGCCAGCGCCAAGGGGGCTTCGAACACTGAAGCTTTCTTT.

J is TRBJ1-5 and V is TRBV19; D perhaps matches TRBD1 (6 bases). The V end lost 4 bases, the J end lost 4 bases, and 17 bases lay between the germline ends. Germline V lookup: CDR1 LNHDA, CDR2 SQIVND (reference sequence). This CDR3 comprises 16 residues. CDR3 in DNA: TGTGCCAGTAGTAATCCAACAGGGTCTGGGAATCAGCCCCAGCATTTT. It codes for CASSNPTGSGNQPQHF.

The V gene is TRBV28, the J gene TRBJ1-2, with 9 bases that match TRBD1. Germline loops: CDR1 MDHEN, CDR2 SYDVKM. Germline trimming cut 3 bases from V and 5 bases from J; bases unmatched to any gene: 10. The CDR3 covers 16 residues. The CDR3 loop reads CASSLQGTGLGYGYTF. DNA of the CDR3: TGTGCCAGCAGTTTGCAGGGGACAGGGCTGGGTTATGGCTACACCTTC.

The chain is built from TRBV28 and TRBJ2-5, with D possibly matching TRBD1 (6 bases). CDR3 length: 17 residues. The germline V and J ends were trimmed by 6 bases and 6 bases, with 26 bases remaining between them. Per the germline V gene, CDR1 is MDHEN and CDR2 is SYDVKM. The CDR3 sequence: CASSPTRHRALGKTQYF. Here the CDR3 DNA reads TGTGCCAGCAGCCCCACCCGCCACAGGGCCCTCGGGAAGACCCAGTACTTC. The full variable domain, with the rest looked up from reference TRBV28 and TRBJ2-5, is DVKVTQSSRYLVKRTGEKVFLECVQDMDHENMFWYRQDPGLGLRLIYFSYDVKMKEKGDIPEGYSVSREKKERFSLILESASTNQTSMYLCASSPTRHRALGKTQYFGPGTRLLVL.

There are a few counts of this clone. This rearrangement joins TRBV7-2 to TRBJ2-2, with a tentative D call TRBD2 (5 bases). Per the germline V gene, CDR1 is SGHTA and CDR2 is FQGNSA. The germline V and J ends were trimmed by 11 bases and 5 bases, with 24 bases remaining between them. The CDR3 has 16 residues. In DNA form, the CDR3 reads TGTGCCGGCGGTGCGGAGGTTGGGGTTCCAACCGGGGAGCTGTTTTTT. It codes for CAGGAEVGVPTGELFF.

This clone occurred a few times. V and J are TRBV28 and TRBJ2-2; 12 bases match TRBD2. Per the germline V gene, CDR1 is MDHEN and CDR2 is SYDVKM. CDR3 length equals 16 residues. Trimming removed 6 bases from V and 4 bases from J; junction bases left unmatched: 6. For the CDR3, the DNA is TGTGCCAGCAGGAAAACTAGCGGGGGGTCCACCGGGGAGCTGTTTTTT. As protein: CASRKTSGGSTGELFF.

Only one count was recorded for this clone. J is TRBJ1-1 and V is TRBV7-9; D is perhaps TRBD1 (5 bases). Trimming pared 8 bases from V and 1 base from J, leaving 8 bases between. Germline values: CDR1 SEHNR, CDR2 FQNEAQ (reference sequence). The CDR3 spans 12 residues. In DNA form, the CDR3 reads TGTGCCAGCGGGGGGACGAACACTGAAGCTTTCTTT. It translates to CASGGTNTEAFF.

The chain is built from TRBV7-9 and TRBJ2-6; D perhaps matches TRBD1 (5 bases). This CDR3 region has 18 residues. The germline V gene encodes CDR1 SEHNR and CDR2 FQNEAQ (reference sequence). Trimming took off 1 base at V and 0 bases at J, with 13 bases between the two ends. DNA for the CDR3: TGTGCCAGCAGCTTAGGTCAGGGCGCTCACTCTGGGGCCAACGTCCTGACTTTC. Its protein is CASSLGQGAHSGANVLTF.

This chain joins TRBV6-6 and TRBJ1-5, with 10 bases fitting TRBD1. The germline V gene encodes CDR1 MNHNY and CDR2 SVGAGI (reference sequence). This CDR3 has 14 residues. V shed 8 bases and J 5 bases; nucleotides not matched to a gene: 6. The CDR3 protein is CASSGQGNYQPQHF. The CDR3 DNA reads TGTGCCAGCTCGGGACAGGGGAATTATCAGCCCCAGCATTTT.